These T cell receptor beta chains were read from a single sample in a study of blood T cell repertoires in COVID-19. TCRdb keeps only in-frame clones here, not all; method: immunoSEQ multiplex PCR. The top ten clones hold under 2% of a sample with fewer than 400,000 clones, 85% of them seen once. The specimen sequenced was PBMCs or T cells enriched from blood (not recorded which). The receptors come from a woman in her twenties or thirties who had been exposed to COVID-19. The CDR3 runs from the conserved cysteine through the conserved F or W. The D gene is left open where the match is weak. Clone size, where shown, is once, few, many, or a class for clones that have expanded.

J | V | D | size | DNA | CDR3
TRBJ2-2 | TRBV5-6 | TRBD2 | . | TGTGCCAGCAGCTTGAAGCTTCTGACTAGCGGGGGATACACCGGGGAGCTGTTTTTT | CASSLKLLTSGGYTGELFF
TRBJ2-7 | TRBV18 | . | . | TGTGCCAGCTCACCCTCTAGGAATCAAGTCGACGAGCAGTACTTC | CASSPSRNQVDEQYF
TRBJ1-5 | TRBV2 | TRBD1 | . | TGTGCCAGCAGCGGACAGGGGGGCCCGACTCAGCCCCAGCATTTT | CASSGQGGPTQPQHF
TRBJ1-1 | TRBV30 | TRBD1 | . | TGTGCCTGGATACTTCACAGGGGATTGTTAGTAGCTTTCTTT | CAWILHRGLLVAFF
TRBJ2-3 | TRBV28 | TRBD2 | . | TGTGCCAGCAGTTTCCAGGGACTAGCGGTTAGCACAGATACGCAGTATTTT | CASSFQGLAVSTDTQYF
TRBJ1-2 | TRBV5-4 | . | once | TGTGCCAGCAGCCCGGGAGGGAGGAACTATGGCTACACCTTC | CASSPGGRNYGYTF
TRBJ2-7 | TRBV18 | . | . | TGTGCCAGCTCACCACAAATGCGGGAGCAGTACTTC | CASSPQMREQYF
TRBJ2-6 | TRBV28 | . | . | TGTGCCAGCAGTACCCCACAGACTGGGGCCAACGTCCTGACTTTC | CASSTPQTGANVLTF
TRBJ2-2 | TRBV15 | TRBD2 | . | TGTGCCACCAGCAGAGGAAGGTCTAGCGGATCCACCGGGGAGCTGTTTTTT | CATSRGRSSGSTGELFF
TRBJ2-2 | TRBV2 | . | . | TGTGCCAGCAGCCTCAGACTCGGCACCGGGGAGCTGTTTTTT | CASSLRLGTGELFF
TRBJ2-1 | TRBV28 | TRBD2 | . | TGTGCCACCCTTCTCTCCCCGGGAGGGGGTGAGCAGTTCTTC | CATLLSPGGGEQFF
TRBJ2-5 | TRBV2 | . | . | TGTGCCAGTACCCTGTTGAAGGGGCTTGACTTC | CASTLLKGLDF
TRBJ1-4 | TRBV7-8 | TRBD1 | . | TGTGCCAGCAGCTTAGGACAGGGTTCGGGTCGTCTGTTTTTT | CASSLGQGSGRLFF
TRBJ1-1 | TRBV4-1 | . | . | TGCGCCAGCAGCCAAGGGACGGGGTACACTGAAGCTTTCTTT | CASSQGTGYTEAFF
TRBJ2-7 | TRBV15 | . | . | TGTGCCACCAGCTTCCAGGGTTACGAGCAGTACTTC | CATSFQGYEQYF
TRBJ2-7 | TRBV19 | . | . | TGTGCCAGTACCGAGGACACCACCCGGGACGAGCAGTACTTC | CASTEDTTRDEQYF
TRBJ1-6 | TRBV11-2 | TRBD1 | . | TGTGCCAGCAGCCAACAGGGGGCCAGCTCACCCCTCCACTTT | CASSQQGASSPLHF
TRBJ1-3 | TRBV3-1/TRBV3-2 | . | . | TGTGCCAGCAGCCCTGACAGGCTCTCTGGAAACACCATATATTTT | CASSPDRLSGNTIYF
TRBJ1-2 | TRBV30 | . | . | TGTGCCTGGAGTGTAGGTTCGGGGAGGGCTCTACTTCTGCGAGGCTATGGCTACACCTTC | CAWSVGSGRALLLRGYGYTF
TRBJ1-5 | TRBV7-2 | TRBD1 | . | TGTGCCAGCAGCCCGATAGACAGGGTGGGTCAGCCCCAGCATTTT | CASSPIDRVGQPQHF
TRBJ1-5 | TRBV19 | . | . | TGTGCCAGTCAACTCGGGTGGGCAGGGGTCCAGCCCCAGCATTTT | CASQLGWAGVQPQHF
TRBJ2-7 | TRBV9 | . | once | TGTGCCAGCAGCGTAGGTAGCGACCCCTACGAGCAGTACTTC | CASSVGSDPYEQYF
TRBJ1-2 | TRBV27 | . | few | TGTGCCAGCAGTACCTGGACTGGCTATGGCTACACCTTC | CASSTWTGYGYTF
TRBJ2-1 | TRBV6-1 | TRBD1 | . | TGTGCCAGCAGTGAGGCTACAGGGGGAAGGGAGCAGTTCTTC | CASSEATGGREQFF
TRBJ1-2 | TRBV11-2 | . | . | TGTGCCAGCAGTATTACAGGGAACGGGTATGGCTACACCTTC | CASSITGNGYGYTF
TRBJ2-7 | TRBV6-2/TRBV6-3 | TRBD2 | . | TGTGCCAGCAGTCCCTTTTGGGCGGGGGACTACGAGCAGTACTTC | CASSPFWAGDYEQYF
TRBJ2-7 | TRBV6-5 | . | . | TGTGCCATCCTGCGGGATACCTACGAGCAGTACTTC | CAILRDTYEQYF
TRBJ2-1 | TRBV4-1 | TRBD2 | . | TGCGCCAGCAGCCAAGGTCTCCGGGGGGGCTCCTACAATGAGCAGTTCTTC | CASSQGLRGGSYNEQFF
TRBJ1-1 | TRBV12-3/TRBV12-4 | TRBD1 | . | TGTGCCAGCAGGTCGGACAGGGGCGTAGCTTTCTTT | CASRSDRGVAFF